The 30 T cell receptor beta chains listed next were all sequenced from one sample in a study of T cells in women clearing cervical HPV infection. Profiling relied on immunoSEQ multiplex PCR, and the TCRdb table lists in-frame clones only, not all of them. The sample's table shows about 30,000 clones. The source material was blood buffy coat. The receptors were gathered from a woman between 18 and 70 years old with a cervical HPV16 infection that either progressed to CIN3+ or cleared (not recorded which).

About this clone itself: The missing CDR3 end, 3 residues past where the read stops, is filled in from the germline J gene. This chain links TRBV5-5 with TRBJ1-2; no clear D. The V gene lost 0 bases and the J gene lost 5 bases, with 14 bases spanning the gap. Germline V gives CDR1 SGHKS, CDR2 YYEKEE (reference sequence). This CDR3 has 15 amino acids. CDR3 in amino acids: CASSLAFAEPYGYTF. The CDR3 bases that were read are TGTGCCAGCAGCTTGGCTTTTGCAGAACCTTATGGC.

The chain's CDR3 is CAWSDQGTGGKLFF. CDR3 DNA (partial): TGTGCCTGGAGTGACCAGGGGACCGGTGGAAAA. J is TRBJ1-4 and V is TRBV30; tentatively, D is TRBD1 (6 bases). The CDR3 end falls 3 residues outside the read, so it is completed with the germline J gene. The CDR3 totals 14 residues. Trimming removed 1 base at V and 10 bases at J, with 16 bases between. Per the germline V gene, CDR1 is GTSNPN and CDR2 is SVGIG (reference sequence).

Of note for this clone: The read ends 3 residues before the CDR3 terminus; that terminus is restored from the germline J gene. The J gene is TRBJ2-7, the V gene TRBV18; D is perhaps TRBD2 (5 bases). V lost 6 bases and J lost 3, with 12 bases in between. CDR3 length equals 13 residues. Germline CDR1 and CDR2: KGHSH and LQKENI. Here the CDR3 reads CASSPDSVYEQYF. Partial CDR3 DNA: TGTGCCAGCTCCCCGGATAGCGTCTACGAG.

In regard to this clone: The sequenced fragment ends 3 residues before the CDR3 boundary, so the rest is inferred from the germline J gene. This chain connects TRBV5-1 to TRBJ1-2, with TRBD1 matching over 9 bases. CDR1 SGHRS and CDR2 YFSETQ come from the germline V gene. The length of the CDR3 is 13 residues. Here the CDR3 reads CASGTGNMNDYTF. The part of the CDR3 DNA that was read is TGCGCCAGCGGGACAGGGAATATGAACGAC.

Comments on this clone: The read is 3 residues too short to cover the CDR3 end, so that end is filled in from the germline J gene. This rearrangement joins TRBV11-3 to TRBJ1-2, with TRBD1 identical over 10 bases. The CDR3 sequence is 14 residues long. Germline trimming cut 4 bases from V and 2 bases from J; bases unmatched to any gene: 1. Germline V gene lookup returns CDR1 SGHNT and CDR2 YENEEA. CDR3 DNA, as far as it was read: TGTGCCAGCAGCTGGGGACAGGGGAACTATGGC. Translating gives CASSWGQGNYG. The entire CDR3 is CASSWGQGNYGYTF. Full variable domain (missing parts from reference TRBV11-3 and TRBJ1-2): EAGVVQSPRYKIIEKKQPVAFWCNPISGHNTLYWYLQNLGQGPELLIRYENEEAVDDSQLPKDRFSAERLKGVDSTLKIQPAELGDSAVYLCASSWGQGNYGYTFGSGTRLTVV.

About this clone itself: The CDR3 extends 3 residues past the end of the read, so its final part is completed from the germline J gene. This rearrangement joins TRBV12-3 or TRBV12-4 to TRBJ2-7; D perhaps matches TRBD2 (6 bases). V lost 4 bases and J 3 bases, leaving 13 bases between the germline ends. The CDR3 has 14 amino acids. The CDR3 DNA, read in part, is TGTGCCAGCAGTTCTGGTGGAGGGGTCTACGAG. It codes for CASSSGGGVYE. The complete CDR3 protein is CASSSGGGVYEQYF.

As for this clone: The sequenced fragment ends 3 residues before the CDR3 boundary, so the rest is inferred from the germline J gene. The chain uses TRBV5-1 and TRBJ2-2, with TRBD1 as a possible D gene (6 bases). The germline CDR1 and CDR2 sequences are SGHRS and YFSETQ. CDR3 length equals 16 residues. Trimming stripped 0 bases from V and 4 bases from J, with 13 bases between. Incomplete CDR3 DNA: TGCGCCAGCAGCTTGGAGGGCAGGGGAGTCACCGGGGAG. Its protein product is CASSLEGRGVTGE. The whole CDR3 region reads CASSLEGRGVTGELFF.

A word on this clone: Read sequence stops 3 residues before the CDR3 end, and the germline J gene provides the missing end. The J gene is TRBJ1-1, the V gene TRBV19, with 12 bases matching TRBD1. Unmatched junction bases numbered 4, after V lost 4 bases and J lost 7 bases. This CDR3 spans 14 amino acids. Germline V gives CDR1 LNHDA, CDR2 SQIVND (reference sequence). CDR3 DNA (partial): TGTGCCAGTAGTACAAGGGACAGGGGGCGTGAA. Translating it yields CASSTRDRGRE. The whole CDR3 sequence is CASSTRDRGREAFF.

As concerns this clone: The CDR3 extends 3 residues past the end of the read, so its final part is completed from the germline J gene. The genes are TRBV6-4 and TRBJ2-3; the match to TRBD1 covers 7 bases. Germline V CDR1 and CDR2: MRHNA, SNTAGT. The CDR3 extends over 14 amino acids. The CDR3: CASSPGRTGSTQYF. CDR3 bases read: TGTGCCAGCAGCCCTGGACGGACAGGATCAACG.

As concerns this clone: Read coverage stops 3 residues before the CDR3 terminus; the germline J gene supplies the remainder. The chain employs TRBV30 and TRBJ2-7; 8 nucleotides line up with TRBD1. Germline lookup yields CDR1 GTSNPN and CDR2 SVGIG (reference sequence). After removal of 0 bases from V and 3 bases from J, the junction contained 4 bases not matched to a gene. This CDR3 is 14 amino acids long. Incomplete CDR3 DNA: TGTGCCTGGAGTGTAACAGGGGGGATCTACGAG. Translation gives CAWSVTGGIYE. The complete CDR3 sequence is CAWSVTGGIYEQYF. Filled out from reference TRBV30 and TRBJ2-7, the complete variable domain reads SQTIHQWPATLVQPVGSPLSLECTVEGTSNPNLYWYRQAAGRGLQLLFYSVGIGQISSEVPQNLSASRPQDRQFILSSKKLLLSDSGFYLCAWSVTGGIYEQYFGPGTRLTVT.

With respect to this clone: From the germline J gene comes the end of the CDR3, since the read stops 3 residues before it. The chain recombines TRBV19 with TRBJ1-2; weak D call: TRBD1 (6 bases). Per the germline V gene, CDR1 is LNHDA and CDR2 is SQIVND (reference sequence). The CDR3 spans 15 residues. The sequenced part of the CDR3 DNA is TGTGCCAGTAGTCCGACCTCGACAGGACCCGAGGGC. Protein product: CASSPTSTGPEG. The CDR3 as a whole reads CASSPTSTGPEGYTF.

Regarding this clone: The read ends 3 residues before the CDR3 terminus; that terminus is restored from the germline J gene. The gene calls are TRBV30 and TRBJ2-5; TRBD2 is a possible D gene (5 bases). In germline, CDR1 is GTSNPN, CDR2 SVGIG (reference sequence). This CDR3 contains 14 residues. The germline V and J ends were trimmed by 0 bases and 5 bases, with 13 bases remaining between them. Incomplete CDR3 DNA: TGTGCCTGGAGTGTAAAGGCGGGCAGGGAGACC. Residues: CAWSVKAGRET. From start to end, the CDR3 is CAWSVKAGRETQYF.

On this clone: Read data end 3 residues before the CDR3 end; the end is taken from the germline J gene. V is TRBV5-4 and J is TRBJ1-4; D might be TRBD1 (6 bases). The germline gives CDR1 SGHNT, CDR2 YYREEE (reference sequence). The V and J ends lost 4 bases and 5 bases respectively, with 12 bases between them. This CDR3 is 14 amino acids long. This chain's CDR3 is CASSPGGGNEKLFF. The covered CDR3 bases are TGTGCCAGCAGCCCGGGGGGCGGGAATGAAAAA.

For this clone: Read sequence stops 3 residues before the CDR3 end, and the germline J gene provides the missing end. The chain joins TRBV6-2 or TRBV6-3 to TRBJ2-3, with TRBD2 identical over 7 bases. Germline V lookup: CDR1 MNHEY, CDR2 SVGEGT. The trim removed 2 bases at V and 8 bases at J, leaving 1 base unmatched. CDR3 size: 12 residues. CDR3 bases read: TGTGCCAGCAGTTACGGCGGGAGTACG. It encodes CASSYGGST. The CDR3 reads in full as CASSYGGSTQYF.

This clone shows up as medium-sized by frequency. The covered CDR3 bases are TGCAGTGCTAGGTGGGGACAGGGAATTCGCAATGAG. Its translation: CSARWGQGIRNE. The CDR3 in its entirety is CSARWGQGIRNEQFF. The chain has TRBV20-1 and TRBJ2-1, with TRBD1 matching 9 bases. The sequenced fragment ends 3 residues before the CDR3 boundary, so the rest is inferred from the germline J gene. This CDR3 comprises 15 residues. Germline CDR1 DFQATT, CDR2 SNEGSKA (reference sequence). Trimming removed 3 bases from V and 6 bases from J; junction bases left unmatched: 9.

As regards this clone: The CDR3 end lies 3 residues beyond the end of the read and is filled in from the germline J gene. The chain links TRBV6-1 to TRBJ1-5; possibly TRBD1 for D (5 bases). CDR1 and CDR2 from the germline V gene are MNHNS and SASEGT. Trimming left V 4 bases short and J 5 bases short, with 9 bases between. The CDR3 loop spans 13 amino acids. The covered CDR3 bases are TGTGCCAGCAGTGGAACAGGATATCAGCCC. Translating it yields CASSGTGYQP. The whole CDR3 sequence reads CASSGTGYQPQHF.

According to its frequency, this clone is medium-sized. The sequence runs out 3 residues before the end of the CDR3; the remainder is reconstructed from the germline J gene. This chain connects TRBV14 to TRBJ2-7, with a possible D match to TRBD1 (6 bases). The ends were cut back, 4 bases at V and 3 bases at J, with 22 bases in the middle. The CDR3 has 17 amino acids. The germline CDR1 and CDR2 sequences are SGHDN and FVKESK. The CDR3 protein is CASSPNHQGSLNYEQYF. Incomplete CDR3 DNA: TGTGCCAGCAGCCCAAATCACCAGGGGTCTTTAAACTACGAG.

Regarding this clone: The read falls 3 residues short of the CDR3 end, and the missing part is taken from the germline J gene. The J gene is TRBJ2-1, the V gene TRBV20-1, with D tentatively TRBD1 (6 bases). Per the germline V gene, CDR1 is DFQATT and CDR2 is SNEGSKA (reference sequence). This CDR3 has 12 residues. V was pared by 4 bases and J by 7 bases, with 11 bases between. The CDR3 reads CSAIRGANEQFF. The covered CDR3 bases are TGCAGTGCTATCAGGGGAGCGAATGAG.

Details on this clone: The read halts 3 residues ahead of the CDR3 end, with the missing end drawn from the germline J gene. The chain links TRBV20-1 to TRBJ1-2; the D is unclear. The V and J ends lost 1 base and 4 bases respectively, with 13 bases between them. This CDR3 has 14 amino acids. Germline values: CDR1 DFQATT, CDR2 SNEGSKA (reference sequence). The CDR3 sequence: CSARGSETSYGYTF. CDR3 DNA (partial): TGCAGTGCTAGAGGGTCCGAGACTTCCTATGGC.

Concerning this clone: Sequencing ends 3 residues short of the CDR3 end; the germline J gene provides the rest. This rearrangement joins TRBV10-3 to TRBJ1-5; 9 bases agree with TRBD1. Germline-derived CDR1 and CDR2 are ENHRY and SYGVKD. This CDR3 contains 13 residues. J was trimmed by 5 bases and V by 4 bases; bases with no gene match: 0. The DNA read from the CDR3 is TGTGCCATCAGTGGACAGGGGGATCAGCCC. This encodes CAISGQGDQP. The full CDR3 sequence reads CAISGQGDQPQHF.

Worth noting for this clone: The read terminates 3 residues before the CDR3 end, so the remaining end is supplied by the germline J gene. This chain links TRBV5-1 with TRBJ2-3; D is undetermined. Trimming left V 0 bases short and J 2 bases short, with 10 bases between. CDR1 is SGHRS and CDR2 is YFSETQ in the germline V gene. The CDR3 totals 15 residues. The DNA read from the CDR3 is TGCGCCAGCAGCTTGGTCGGGTTTGACACAGATACG. Amino acid sequence: CASSLVGFDTDT. The full CDR3 reads CASSLVGFDTDTQYF.

About this clone: The read terminates 3 residues ahead of where the CDR3 ends, so the germline J gene completes it. The genes are TRBV30 and TRBJ1-2; TRBD1 matches 9 bases. In germline, CDR1 is GTSNPN, CDR2 SVGIG (reference sequence). There are 13 residues in the CDR3. CDR3 region: CAWAGTGRNDYTF. The CDR3 bases that were read are TGTGCCTGGGCAGGGACAGGGCGCAATGAC.

About this clone: The read ends 3 residues early relative to the CDR3; the germline J gene fills the gap. The chain is built from TRBV28 and TRBJ2-7, with D tentatively TRBD2 (6 bases). The ends were cut back, 5 bases at V and 4 bases at J, with 15 bases in the middle. The CDR3 loop spans 14 amino acids. From germline, CDR1 is MDHEN and CDR2 SYDVKM. CDR3 residues: CASSEIAENYEQYF. CDR3 DNA (partial): TGTGCCAGCAGTGAGATAGCGGAGAATTACGAG. Filled out from reference TRBV28 and TRBJ2-7, the complete variable domain reads DVKVTQSSRYLVKRTGEKVFLECVQDMDHENMFWYRQDPGLGLRLIYFSYDVKMKEKGDIPEGYSVSREKKERFSLILESASTNQTSMYLCASSEIAENYEQYFGPGTRLTVT.

Points on this clone: The read is 3 residues too short to cover the CDR3 end, so that end is filled in from the germline J gene. The chain has TRBV19 and TRBJ1-5; tentative D call: TRBD1 (5 bases). V was trimmed by 3 bases and J by 3 bases, leaving 12 bases between them. The CDR3 sequence is 15 residues long. Germline assignment: CDR1 LNHDA and CDR2 SQIVND (reference sequence). CDR3 bases read: TGTGCCAGTAGTATGTTACGGGGGGACAATCAGCCC. This sequence encodes CASSMLRGDNQP. The CDR3 reads in full as CASSMLRGDNQPQHF. The variable domain in full, completed from reference TRBV19 and TRBJ1-5, reads DGGITQSPKYLFRKEGQNVTLSCEQNLNHDAMYWYRQDPGQGLRLIYYSQIVNDFQKGDIAEGYSVSREKKESFPLTVTSAQKNPTAFYLCASSMLRGDNQPQHFGDGTRLSIL.

The CDR3 loop is CASSLNEQFF. The part of the CDR3 DNA that was read is TGTGCCAGCAGTCTAAATGAG. The V gene is TRBV2, the J gene TRBJ2-1; no clear D. Read sequence stops 3 residues before the CDR3 end, and the germline J gene provides the missing end. The CDR3 length is 10 residues. The germline gives CDR1 SNHLY, CDR2 FYNNEI. V was pared by 5 bases and J by 7 bases, with 3 bases between.

Note on this clone: From the germline J gene comes the end of the CDR3, since the read stops 3 residues before it. The chain employs TRBV2 and TRBJ1-1; D gene ambiguous. The germline CDR1 and CDR2 sequences are SNHLY and FYNNEI. Between the trimmed V and J ends, which lost 6 bases and 0 bases, there was a span of 8 bases. This CDR3 contains 13 residues. CDR3 protein: CASSYAMNTEAFF. The sequenced part of the CDR3 DNA is TGTGCCAGCAGCTACGCCATGAACACTGAA. The entire variable domain, with the rest obtained from reference TRBV2 and TRBJ1-1, is as follows: EPEVTQTPSHQVTQMGQEVILRCVPISNHLYFYWYRQILGQKVEFLVSFYNNEISEKSEIFDDQFSVERPDGSNFTLKIRSTKLEDSAMYFCASSYAMNTEAFFGQGTRLTVV.

CDR3 region: CASSYRPDSQETQYF. The sequenced CDR3 bases are TGTGCCAGCAGTTACCGCCCCGACAGCCAAGAGACG. This rearrangement joins TRBV6-2 or TRBV6-3 to TRBJ2-3; possible D gene TRBD1, 5 bases. The CDR3 end falls 3 residues outside the read, so it is completed with the germline J gene. Germline CDR1 reads MNHEY; CDR2 reads SVGEGT. The CDR3 extends over 15 amino acids.

About this clone itself: The read terminates 3 residues before the CDR3 end, so the remaining end is supplied by the germline J gene. The chain has TRBV20-1 and TRBJ1-2, with D maybe TRBD1 (6 bases). Trimming removed 6 bases at V and 5 bases at J, with 19 bases between. The CDR3 consists of 14 residues. Germline V lookup: CDR1 DFQATT, CDR2 SNEGSKA (reference sequence). The CDR3 bases that were read are TGCAGTGCCCCCTCCCTGGGCACAGGGTATGGC. Its translation: CSAPSLGTGYG. The full-length CDR3 reads as CSAPSLGTGYGYTF.

On this clone: Coverage ceases 3 residues before the CDR3 finishes, and the germline J gene fills in the end. V and J are TRBV7-2 and TRBJ1-4; a weak D match, TRBD1 (5 bases). Germline CDR1 is SGHTA and CDR2 is FQGNSA. Trimming removed 5 bases at V and 2 bases at J, with 12 bases between. The CDR3 loop spans 15 amino acids. The CDR3 sequence: CASSRWTSTNEKLFF. The CDR3 bases that were read are TGTGCCAGCAGCCGATGGACAAGCACTAATGAAAAA.

Comment on this clone: Read sequence stops 3 residues before the CDR3 end, and the germline J gene provides the missing end. The gene calls are TRBV29-1 and TRBJ2-5, with a tentative D call TRBD1 (6 bases). Germline assignment: CDR1 SQVTM and CDR2 ANQGSEA. V gave up 8 bases and J gave up 5 bases, with 21 bases separating them. There are 14 residues in the CDR3. The CDR3 spells CSSYREFGVETQYF. The sequenced CDR3 bases are TGCAGCTCCTACAGGGAGTTTGGTGTGGAGACC. Combining the CDR3 with reference TRBV29-1 and TRBJ2-5 gives the whole variable domain SAVISQKPSRDICQRGTSLTIQCQVDSQVTMMFWYRQQPGQSLTLIATANQGSEATYESGFVIDKFPISRPNLTFSTLTVSNMSPEDSSIYLCSSYREFGVETQYFGPGTRLLVL.